The 18 T cell receptor beta chains in this list originate from one sample, sequenced in a study of blood T cell repertoires in COVID-19. Sequenced by immunoSEQ multiplex PCR; TCRdb stores in-frame clones only, minus some. The data hold some 130,000 clones, with 85% to 90% observed a single time. The specimen sequenced was peripheral blood. Source of these receptors: a man in his 70s with active COVID-19.

This clone was seen a few times. The chain recombines TRBV28 with TRBJ1-1; 7 positions agree with TRBD1. CDR3 length: 15 amino acids. The ends lost 4 bases at V and 5 bases at J; junction bases unmatched: 10. Germline CDR1 and CDR2: MDHEN and SYDVKM. CDR3 sequence (DNA): TGTGCCAGCAGTTCAAACCCGACAGGGTCAACTGAAGCTTTCTTT. Translation: CASSSNPTGSTEAFF.

The genes are TRBV6-1 and TRBJ2-7; TRBD2 aligns across 9 bases. The germline gives CDR1 MNHNS, CDR2 SASEGT. The junction had 13 bases not matched to a gene; V was cut back by 1 base and J by 0 bases. The CDR3 is made up of 19 amino acids. CDR3 in DNA: TGTGCCAGCAGTGAAGGGTGGGTAGCGGGAGCCCCAAGCTCCTACGAGCAGTACTTC. The encoded protein is CASSEGWVAGAPSSYEQYF.

The chain recombines TRBV28 with TRBJ2-7; TRBD1 is a possible D gene (5 bases). Trimming removed 6 bases from V and 10 bases from J, with 16 bases in between. This CDR3 is 12 amino acids long. CDR1 is MDHEN and CDR2 is SYDVKM in the germline V gene. The CDR3, as DNA: TGTGCCAGCAGCCACAGACAGAGTTATCAGTACTTC. It encodes CASSHRQSYQYF.

The chain joins TRBV18 to TRBJ1-5; 8 bases align to TRBD1. V gave up 4 bases and J gave up 7 bases; unmatched junction bases: 3. Germline values: CDR1 KGHSH, CDR2 LQKENI. The CDR3 spans 13 residues. The CDR3 protein is CASSRQGSQPQHF. The CDR3 DNA follows: TGTGCCAGCTCACGACAGGGGAGCCAGCCCCAGCATTTT.

This chain joins TRBV18 and TRBJ2-7, with TRBD2 matching 10 bases. Per germline, CDR1 KGHSH and CDR2 LQKENI. The V and J ends lost 3 bases and 4 bases, in that order; junction bases with no gene match: 9. CDR3 size: 16 residues. This chain's CDR3 is CASSPPALAGAYEQYF. CDR3 coding DNA: TGTGCCAGCTCACCCCCCGCCCTAGCGGGAGCTTACGAGCAGTACTTC.

About this clone: Other nucleotide sequences in the sample specify the same CDR3. The CDR3 region is CAWSVRENTEAFF. CDR3 DNA: TGTGCCTGGAGTGTACGAGAGAACACTGAAGCTTTCTTT. The chain has TRBV30 and TRBJ1-1; the D is unclear. V shed 0 bases and J shed 1 base, with 6 bases lying between them. The CDR3 length is 13 residues. Per the germline V gene, CDR1 is GTSNPN and CDR2 is SVGIG (reference sequence).

The genes are TRBV12-3 or TRBV12-4 and TRBJ1-1; 7 positions agree with TRBD1. This CDR3 spans 13 amino acids. With 6 bases clipped from V and 3 bases from J, the junction kept 4 bases outside the gene matches. The CDR3 sequence: CASRLTGDTEAFF. CDR3 nucleotides: TGTGCCAGCAGGCTCACAGGGGACACTGAAGCTTTCTTT.

This chain connects TRBV29-1 to TRBJ2-3; 7 bases are a match to TRBD2. The junction had 17 bases not matched to a gene; V was cut back by 0 bases and J by 8 bases. This CDR3 has 17 residues. Germline values: CDR1 SQVTM, CDR2 ANQGSEA. For the CDR3, the DNA is TGCAGCGTTGAAGAGCCGGGACTACGGACGGCATTGGGTACGCAGTATTTT. The encoded protein is CSVEEPGLRTALGTQYF.

V gene TRBV21-1 combines with J gene TRBJ1-4; the DNA was not used to check the table's D call, TRBD1. TRBV21-1 is a pseudogene locus. This CDR3 is 14 amino acids long. CDR3 protein: CASSPTGDNEKLFF. For the CDR3, the DNA is TGTGCCAGCAGCCCGACAGGGGATAATGAAAAACTGTTTTTT.

The V and J genes are TRBV6-5 and TRBJ1-3, with a weak D call TRBD1 (5 bases). The germline V gene encodes CDR1 MNHEY and CDR2 SVGAGI. Trimming took off 6 bases at V and 0 bases at J, with 12 bases between the two ends. CDR3 length: 15 residues. CDR3 region: CASRLDSFSGNTIYF. The CDR3 region has the DNA TGTGCCAGCAGACTCGACAGCTTCTCTGGAAACACCATATATTTT.

The chain joins TRBV30 to TRBJ2-2, with 11 bases identical to TRBD1. The germline CDR1 and CDR2 sequences are GTSNPN and SVGIG (reference sequence). V trimming: 3 bases; J trimming: 5 bases; junction bases outside the gene matches: 5. There are 15 residues in the CDR3. Written as DNA, the CDR3 is TGTGCCTGGAGAGGACAGGGGGCAAGAACCGGGGAGCTGTTTTTT. As protein: CAWRGQGARTGELFF. Full variable domain (missing parts from reference TRBV30 and TRBJ2-2): SQTIHQWPATLVQPVGSPLSLECTVEGTSNPNLYWYRQAAGRGLQLLFYSVGIGQISSEVPQNLSASRPQDRQFILSSKKLLLSDSGFYLCAWRGQGARTGELFFGEGSRLTVL.

The gene calls are TRBV18 and TRBJ2-7, with 7 bases lining up with TRBD2. The germline V gene encodes CDR1 KGHSH and CDR2 LQKENI. The CDR3 consists of 15 residues. Losses at the gene ends were 1 base for V and 5 bases for J; bases not matched to a gene: 8. CDR3 coding DNA: TGTGCCAGCTCACCACTTGCGGGAGTGACCCACGAGCAGTACTTC. Residues: CASSPLAGVTHEQYF.

The chain couples TRBV5-1 to TRBJ2-7; 8 bases agree with TRBD1. The CDR3 has 15 amino acids. Germline assignment: CDR1 SGHRS and CDR2 YFSETQ. Losses at the gene ends were 4 bases for V and 5 bases for J; bases not matched to a gene: 11. The CDR3 reads CASSRLGQVGNEQYF. The CDR3 DNA reads as TGCGCCAGCAGCCGCCTGGGACAGGTGGGCAACGAGCAGTACTTC.

This clone has a single count. The chain recombines TRBV29-1 with TRBJ2-3, with a possible D match to TRBD1 (7 bases). CDR1 SQVTM and CDR2 ANQGSEA come from the germline V gene. The V and J ends lost 7 bases and 6 bases respectively, with 17 bases between them. The CDR3 is made up of 13 amino acids. The CDR3 protein is CSGQGVRGDTQYF. In DNA form, the CDR3 reads TGCAGCGGGCAGGGGGTTCGGGGGGATACGCAGTATTTT.

V and J are TRBV19 and TRBJ1-6; TRBD1 is a possible D gene (6 bases). This CDR3 is 15 amino acids long. V was cut by 7 bases and J by 14 bases, with 24 bases left in between. Germline V lookup: CDR1 LNHDA, CDR2 SQIVND (reference sequence). CDR3 sequence: CASKDPAGAFSALHF. In DNA, the CDR3 is TGTGCCAGTAAGGACCCCGCAGGGGCCTTTAGTGCCCTCCACTTT.

The rearrangement links TRBV12-3 or TRBV12-4 to TRBJ2-5; D remains ambiguous. Trimming pared 3 bases from V and 1 base from J, leaving 6 bases between. The CDR3 spans 13 residues. In DNA form, the CDR3 reads TGTGCCAGCAGTTTGGCCCTCCAAGAGACCCAGTACTTC. Its translation: CASSLALQETQYF.

This chain joins TRBV5-1 and TRBJ2-2; TRBD2 matches 7 bases. Germline values: CDR1 SGHRS, CDR2 YFSETQ. The CDR3 sequence is 14 residues long. V was clipped by 0 bases and J by 7 bases; unmatched bases: 3. In DNA form, the CDR3 reads TGCGCCAGCAGCTTGGACGGGGAGGGCGGGGAGCTGTTTTTT. It yields the protein CASSLDGEGGELFF.

The chain links TRBV19 to TRBJ2-4; TRBD2 might be the D (6 bases). The germline V gene encodes CDR1 LNHDA and CDR2 SQIVND (reference sequence). The CDR3 extends over 13 amino acids. Trimming stripped 7 bases from V and 7 bases from J, with 14 bases between. CDR3 loop: CASKLEGGNIQYF. The CDR3 nucleotides read TGTGCCAGTAAACTGGAGGGAGGCAACATTCAGTACTTC.